What follows are 4 T cell receptor beta chains derived from one specimen sequenced in a study of T cells in Graves' hyperthyroidism and ophthalmopathy (dated by TCRdb to between 2017 and 2020). The library was prepared using multiplex PCR. Sequencing was performed on an Illumina HiSeq 2000. TCR beta CDR3 regions were amplified from RNA transcripts. The first round of RT-PCR for the TCR CDR3 was performed with the HTBI primer set and the Qiagen OneStep RT-PCR kit. TCRdb reanalyzed the raw reads on its own, using fastp at Q25 for trimming and MiXCR for clone calling, and kept in-frame beta chains. Identical CDR3 proteins give one entry, which carries the most common genes and DNA. Across this sample there are around 610,000 distinct CDR3 sequences, with about 15% seen only once. In total, the top ten clones hold 4% to 5.5% of the sample. Sequenced input: blood. The receptors here all came from a middle-aged woman with Graves' ophthalmopathy.

This clonotype was counted at least ten times. The V gene is TRBV7-9, the J gene TRBJ1-1, with D perhaps matching TRBD1 (5 bases). V lost 1 base and J lost 3, with 9 bases in between. The germline V gene encodes CDR1 SEHNR and CDR2 FQNEAQ (reference sequence). The CDR3 runs to 14 residues. The CDR3 spells CASSLEGAHTEAFF. CDR3 sequence (DNA): TGTGCCAGCAGCTTAGAAGGGGCGCACACTGAAGCTTTCTTT.

This clonotype occurred a few times. The chain is built from TRBV19 and TRBJ2-7; D might be TRBD1 (6 bases). The CDR3 sequence is 9 residues long. Per germline, CDR1 LNHDA and CDR2 SQIVND (reference sequence). This CDR3 reads CTRTARLYF. CDR3 nucleotides: TGTACAAGGACAGCTCGGCTGTACTTC.

V is TRBV28 and J is TRBJ1-2, with D possibly TRBD1 on 6 matching bases. The CDR3 runs 15 residues. Germline V CDR1 and CDR2: MDHEN, SYDVKM. V was shortened by 6 bases and J by 3 bases, with 17 bases between the two germline ends. The CDR3 sequence is CASSLIRGADYGYTF. The DNA for the CDR3 is TGTGCCAGCAGCCTTATCCGGGGGGCGGACTATGGCTACACCTTC.

This clonotype was recorded many times. The CDR3 here is CSARVVSSYEQYF. CDR3 nucleotide sequence: TGCAGTGCTAGAGTGGTTAGCTCCTACGAGCAGTACTTC. This chain connects TRBV20-1 to TRBJ2-7, with D hard to call. The CDR3 has 13 amino acids. CDR1 and CDR2 from the germline V gene are DFQATT and SNEGSKA (reference sequence). Trimming removed 1 base from V and 0 bases from J, with 7 bases in between.